A selection of T cell receptor beta chains follows, all from one sample in a study of beta chain features in type 1 diabetes. Repertoires were generated with immunoSEQ multiplex PCR, while TCRdb's copy carries only in-frame clones and drops some. Of around 360,000 clones listed, around 12% were seen once; the top ten hold around 0.0099%. The sample was naive CD4+ T cells from blood. The receptors were sampled from a woman aged 18-35 years with type 1 diabetes. The CDR3 runs from the conserved cysteine through the conserved F or W. D genes are given only for firm matches. The size of a clone is reported for some rows only, either as once, few or many, or as a class for expanded clones.

D gene	J gene	clone size	V gene	CDR3 DNA	CDR3 protein
.	TRBJ1-4	.	TRBV14	TGTGCCAGCAGCCGAAACATGGCAGAAAAACTGTTTTTT	CASSRNMAEKLFF
.	TRBJ1-1	.	TRBV6-5	TGTGCCAGCACTCCCGCGCTGAACACTGAAGCTTTCTTT	CASTPALNTEAFF
TRBD1	TRBJ1-2	.	TRBV4-3	TGCGCCAGCAGCCCGAGCCTGGACAGGCATGGCTACACCTTC	CASSPSLDRHGYTF
.	TRBJ2-3	.	TRBV6-1	TGTGCCAGCAGTGTTCTTTCAGATACGCAGTATTTT	CASSVLSDTQYF
TRBD2	TRBJ2-1	.	TRBV18	TGTGCCAGCTCACCTAACCTTAGCGGGGGGGCCGCGTCCTACAATGAGCAGTTCTTC	CASSPNLSGGAASYNEQFF
.	TRBJ1-1	few	TRBV7-2	TGTGCCAGCAGCCTAGACAGGTCTGAAGCTTTCTTT	CASSLDRSEAFF
.	TRBJ2-7	.	TRBV4-1	TGCGCCAGCAGCCACGCTACTAGCTACGAGCAGTACTTC	CASSHATSYEQYF
TRBD2	TRBJ2-1	few	TRBV9	TGTGCCAGCAGCTTACTAGCGAATGAGCAGTTCTTC	CASSLLANEQFF
TRBD1	TRBJ1-2	few	TRBV5-1	TGCGCCAGCCGAGCTTCGACAGGGGGAAACTATGGCTACACCTTC	CASRASTGGNYGYTF
TRBD1	TRBJ1-1	.	TRBV15	TGTGCCACCAGTAAAGACAGGGTAACTGAAGCTTTCTTT	CATSKDRVTEAFF
.	TRBJ1-5	.	TRBV7-6	TGTGCCAGCAGCCTCAGTCCTGGGCCCCAGCATTTT	CASSLSPGPQHF
.	TRBJ1-2	.	TRBV4-1	TGCGCCAGCAGCCAAGATCGGGGGACGGAGGAAAGCTATGGCTACACCTTC	CASSQDRGTEESYGYTF